Reported below is one TCR beta chain. Its antigen is unknown. The record originates from a study of T-cell memory formation after mild COVID-19. In the study overall: The two donors had largely donor-specific TCR clusters.

The CDR3 is 13 residues long. V lost 7 bases, J lost 6 bases, and 15 bases lay in between. 5'RACE primed at constant segments yielded TCR alpha and TCR beta cDNA libraries bearing sample barcodes and UMIs. Via MiXCR, TCRdb re-called the 5' RACE reads, giving one row per CDR3 protein. The table includes about 210,000 distinct CDR3 sequences, around 30% detected once. Findings and caveats of the study: Memory from before infection featured some responding clones, which suggests cross-reactive memory joined. Contracting CD4+ clones sat mainly in CM and EM; CD8+ in EMRA.

Sample: PBMCs or a T cell subset sorted from them (not recorded which). The chain couples TRBV12-3 or TRBV12-4 to TRBJ1-2, with D possibly being TRBD1 (5 bases). This clonotype originated in an adult woman who had mild COVID-19 (a few samples of this study predate the infection). Cell type and time point are not known. The CDR3 DNA reads as TGTGCCAGCAATCTCAGGGCAAAGGATGGCTACACCTTC. It encodes CASNLRAKDGYTF.